Following are 9 T cell receptor beta chains from one sample sequenced in a study of control samples from healthy donors and cancer patients. Profiling relied on immunoSEQ multiplex PCR, and the TCRdb table lists in-frame clones only, not all of them. The sample gives approximately 99,000 clones, 70% to 85% of which show up once; about 5.9% is in the top ten. The sample taken for sequencing was blood. The origin of the receptors is a man between 18 and 29 years old in good health.

The genes are TRBV7-9 and TRBJ2-1; D ambiguous. V was cut by 3 bases and J by 5 bases, with 8 bases left in between. Germline CDR1 reads SEHNR; CDR2 reads FQNEAQ (reference sequence). The CDR3 has 13 residues. CDR3 nucleotides: TGTGCCAGCAGCTTTGGTGCCCACAATGAGCAGTTCTTC. Translating gives CASSFGAHNEQFF.

CDR3 amino acids: CAWSGAVADTQYF. CDR3 nucleotides: TGTGCCTGGAGTGGGGCAGTGGCAGATACGCAGTATTTT. This chain connects TRBV30 to TRBJ2-3; D remains ambiguous. The CDR3 consists of 13 residues. Germline assignment: CDR1 GTSNPN and CDR2 SVGIG (reference sequence). V gave up 1 base and J gave up 4 bases, with 9 bases separating them.

In this sample, this clone turned up once. The chain joins TRBV2 to TRBJ2-1; 9 bases match TRBD2. Trimming cost V 4 bases and J 0 bases; bases outside gene matches: 7. Germline V lookup: CDR1 SNHLY, CDR2 FYNNEI. This CDR3 has 17 residues. CDR3 loop: CASSASSSGDSYNEQFF. The CDR3 DNA reads as TGTGCCAGCAGTGCTTCTTCTAGCGGGGACTCCTACAATGAGCAGTTCTTC.

The V and J genes are TRBV7-8 and TRBJ1-5; weak D call: TRBD1 (5 bases). The CDR3 totals 17 residues. V dropped 0 bases and J dropped 2 bases, with 14 bases sitting between them. Per the germline V gene, CDR1 is SGHVS and CDR2 is FQNEAQ. The DNA of the CDR3 is TGTGCCAGCAGCTTAGCGGGGCAGGGCCCTGGCAATCAGCCCCAGCATTTT. Translation: CASSLAGQGPGNQPQHF.

This chain joins TRBV2 and TRBJ2-7; no clear D gene. This CDR3 has 13 residues. Germline CDR1 is SNHLY and CDR2 is FYNNEI. V gave up 11 bases and J gave up 0 bases, with 14 bases separating them. The CDR3 sequence is CAGEPEDSYEQYF. The CDR3 DNA reads as TGTGCCGGGGAACCCGAGGACTCCTACGAGCAGTACTTC. Drawing the rest from reference TRBV2 and TRBJ2-7, the complete variable domain is EPEVTQTPSHQVTQMGQEVILRCVPISNHLYFYWYRQILGQKVEFLVSFYNNEISEKSEIFDDQFSVERPDGSNFTLKIRSTKLEDSAMYFCAGEPEDSYEQYFGPGTRLTVT.

The CDR3 loop reads CASSQDRQGAYEQYF. The CDR3, as DNA: TGCGCCAGCAGCCAAGACAGACAGGGAGCCTACGAGCAGTACTTC. The chain employs TRBV4-3 and TRBJ2-7; 7 nucleotides agree with TRBD1. Per the germline V gene, CDR1 is LGHNA and CDR2 is YSLEER. The ends lost 0 bases at V and 2 bases at J; junction bases unmatched: 4. The CDR3 loop spans 15 amino acids.

The V gene is TRBV19, the J gene TRBJ2-7; TRBD2 matches 10 bases. From germline, CDR1 is LNHDA and CDR2 SQIVND (reference sequence). The V gene end was trimmed by 5 bases and the J gene end by 3 bases; junction bases not matched to a gene: 4. The CDR3 spans 14 residues. In DNA form, the CDR3 reads TGTGCCAGTAGTGTGTCTAGCGGGAGCTACGAGCAGTACTTC. This codes for CASSVSSGSYEQYF.

J is TRBJ2-2 and V is TRBV6-5; TRBD1 aligns across 10 bases. Germline assignment: CDR1 MNHEY and CDR2 SVGAGI. V dropped 9 bases and J dropped 4; count of bases not matched to a gene: 8. The CDR3 consists of 15 residues. This CDR3 reads CASWPGQGSTGELFF. The DNA for the CDR3 is TGTGCCAGTTGGCCGGGACAGGGGTCCACCGGGGAGCTGTTTTTT.

The rearrangement joins TRBV5-4 to TRBJ2-3; TRBD2 matches 7 bases. Trimming cost V 0 bases and J 2 bases; bases outside gene matches: 6. The CDR3 extends over 16 amino acids. The germline V gene has CDR1 SGHNT and CDR2 YYREEE (reference sequence). CDR3 protein: CASSLAGTTFTDTQYF. DNA of the CDR3: TGTGCCAGCAGCTTGGCCGGGACTACCTTCACAGATACGCAGTATTTT. The full variable domain, rest sourced from reference TRBV5-4 and TRBJ2-3, is ETGVTQSPTHLIKTRGQQVTLRCSSQSGHNTVSWYQQALGQGPQFIFQYYREEENGRGNFPPRFSGLQFPNYSSELNVNALELDDSALYLCASSLAGTTFTDTQYFGPGTRLTVL.